A selection of T cell receptor beta chains follows, all from one sample in a study of T cells after yellow fever vaccination. TCRdb passed the 5' RACE reads through MiXCR, listing each CDR3 protein once. Seen here are some 420,000 distinct CDR3 sequences, about 17% observed once, and the top ten hold roughly 19%. The sample was PBMCs, taken before the yellow fever booster vaccination. All receptors come from a young man who received the YFV17D yellow fever vaccine. CDR3s include the opening cysteine and the closing phenylalanine or tryptophan. Each record gives: CDR3 protein, CDR3 DNA, clone size, D gene, J gene, V gene. A D gene is named only where the DNA matches it firmly. Clone size appears in some rows only: once, few, many, or a class for an expanded clone.

CDR3: CASSQHSGARELFF
DNA: TGCGCCAGCAGCCAGCACTCAGGGGCCCGGGAGCTGTTTTTT
size: NA
D: NA
J: TRBJ2-2
V: TRBV4-3

CDR3: CASSEADNQPQHF
DNA: TGTGCCAGCAGTGAAGCGGACAATCAGCCCCAGCATTTT
size: few
D: NA
J: TRBJ1-5
V: TRBV6-1

CDR3: CASSQGSNYGYTF
DNA: TGTGCCAGCAGCCAAGGCAGTAACTATGGCTACACCTTC
size: many
D: NA
J: TRBJ1-2
V: TRBV3-1

CDR3: CASSFWGGPNTEAFF
DNA: TGCGCCAGCAGCTTTTGGGGCGGACCGAACACTGAAGCTTTCTTT
size: NA
D: NA
J: TRBJ1-1
V: TRBV5-1

CDR3: CSARARTGGLETQYF
DNA: TGCAGTGCTAGAGCTAGGACAGGGGGTTTAGAGACCCAGTACTTC
size: NA
D: TRBD1
J: TRBJ2-5
V: TRBV20-1

CDR3: CSARRLGDTQYF
DNA: TGCAGTGCCCGTCGCCTAGGGGATACGCAGTATTTT
size: few
D: NA
J: TRBJ2-3
V: TRBV20-1

CDR3: CASSYSRGGRAEQFF
DNA: TGTGCCAGCAGTTACTCGAGGGGGGGGCGAGCTGAGCAGTTCTTC
size: few
D: NA
J: TRBJ2-1
V: TRBV6-5

CDR3: CASSFSKDSSTEAFF
DNA: TGCGCCAGCAGCTTCTCAAAAGACAGCTCCACTGAAGCTTTCTTT
size: NA
D: NA
J: TRBJ1-1
V: TRBV5-1

CDR3: CASSPGTSGGAYTQYF
DNA: TGTGCCAGCAGCCCCGGGACTAGCGGGGGGGCCTATACGCAGTATTTT
size: NA
D: TRBD2
J: TRBJ2-3
V: TRBV5-4

CDR3: CAVPGWGRSNEQFF
DNA: TGCGCCGTCCCCGGGTGGGGGCGTTCAAATGAGCAGTTCTTC
size: once
D: NA
J: TRBJ2-1
V: TRBV5-1

CDR3: CASSSLGTSGGRSTDTQYF
DNA: TGCGCCAGCAGCTCCTTGGGGACTAGCGGGGGAAGGAGCACAGATACGCAGTATTTT
size: NA
D: TRBD2
J: TRBJ2-3
V: TRBV5-1

CDR3: CASSSLASGDTDTQYF
DNA: TGTGCCAGCAGCTCGCTCGCTAGCGGGGATACAGATACGCAGTATTTT
size: few
D: TRBD2
J: TRBJ2-3
V: TRBV7-6

CDR3: CATSRTRTGELFF
DNA: TGTGCCACCAGCAGGACTAGGACCGGGGAGCTGTTTTTT
size: NA
D: NA
J: TRBJ2-2
V: TRBV15

CDR3: CASSQVTGTQMYEQYF
DNA: TGCGCCAGCAGCCAAGTCACCGGGACCCAAATGTACGAGCAGTACTTC
size: few
D: NA
J: TRBJ2-7
V: TRBV4-3

CDR3: CASSRATGPEAFF
DNA: TGTGCCAGCAGTAGAGCGACAGGGCCTGAAGCTTTCTTT
size: NA
D: TRBD1
J: TRBJ1-1
V: TRBV6-5

CDR3: CASSWDPGGLNTEAFF
DNA: TGCGCCAGCAGCTGGGACCCCGGAGGACTGAACACTGAAGCTTTCTTT
size: many
D: NA
J: TRBJ1-1
V: TRBV4-3

CDR3: CASRGRGYNEQFF
DNA: TGTGCCAGTAGGGGCCGAGGTTACAATGAGCAGTTCTTC
size: many
D: NA
J: TRBJ2-1
V: TRBV19

CDR3: CASRRQGMYNEQFF
DNA: TGTGCCAGCAGGAGACAGGGGATGTACAATGAGCAGTTCTTC
size: many
D: TRBD1
J: TRBJ2-1
V: TRBV6-5

CDR3: CASSLGGLGANVLTF
DNA: TGTGCCAGCAGCTTAGGGGGGCTCGGGGCCAACGTCCTGACTTTC
size: NA
D: NA
J: TRBJ2-6
V: TRBV11-2

CDR3: CASSLDDKPEQYF
DNA: TGCGCCAGCAGCTTGGATGACAAGCCCGAGCAGTACTTC
size: NA
D: NA
J: TRBJ2-7
V: TRBV5-1

CDR3: CASSQAGRNYGYTF
DNA: TGCGCCAGCAGCCAAGCCGGGCGGAACTATGGCTACACCTTC
size: NA
D: NA
J: TRBJ1-2
V: TRBV4-1

CDR3: CASSLTGLAGMETQYF
DNA: TGCGCCAGCAGCCTGACCGGACTAGCGGGGATGGAGACCCAGTACTTC
size: few
D: TRBD2
J: TRBJ2-5
V: TRBV5-1

CDR3: CASSKGNKETQYF
DNA: TGTGCCAGCTCCAAGGGGAATAAGGAGACCCAGTACTTC
size: few
D: NA
J: TRBJ2-5
V: TRBV7-9

CDR3: CASSYEAGLQETQYF
DNA: TGTGCCAGCAGTTACGAGGCGGGGCTCCAAGAGACCCAGTACTTC
size: NA
D: NA
J: TRBJ2-5
V: TRBV6-5

CDR3: CASSSEPGQGTTIYF
DNA: TGTGCCAGCAGTTCCGAACCGGGACAGGGAACCACCATATATTTT
size: few
D: TRBD1
J: TRBJ1-3
V: TRBV12-3/TRBV12-4

CDR3: CASSYGIPDSNTGELFF
DNA: TGTGCCAGCAGTTACGGGATACCCGACTCGAACACCGGGGAGCTGTTTTTT
size: few
D: NA
J: TRBJ2-2
V: TRBV6-5

CDR3: CASSQDRTSDEQYF
DNA: TGTGCCAGCAGTCAGGACAGGACCTCCGACGAGCAGTACTTC
size: few
D: TRBD1
J: TRBJ2-7
V: TRBV6-4

CDR3: CATGVSATDTQYF
DNA: TGCGCCACCGGGGTCTCGGCCACAGATACGCAGTATTTT
size: NA
D: NA
J: TRBJ2-3
V: TRBV5-1

CDR3: CASSLLVGGSEPQHF
DNA: TGTGCCAGCAGTTTATTGGTAGGGGGATCTGAGCCCCAGCATTTT
size: NA
D: NA
J: TRBJ1-5
V: TRBV12-3/TRBV12-4

CDR3: CSVEALAGISTDTQYF
DNA: TGCAGCGTTGAAGCCCTAGCGGGGATTAGCACAGATACGCAGTATTTT
size: NA
D: TRBD2
J: TRBJ2-3
V: TRBV29-1

CDR3: CASSGTRGTEAFF
DNA: TGTGCCAGCAGTGGGACGCGGGGGACTGAAGCTTTCTTT
size: few
D: NA
J: TRBJ1-1
V: TRBV12-3/TRBV12-4

CDR3: CASRKTGYANTGELFF
DNA: TGTGCCAGCAGAAAGACAGGCTACGCGAACACCGGGGAGCTGTTTTTT
size: NA
D: NA
J: TRBJ2-2
V: TRBV27

CDR3: CASTLTSGAVRGTQYF
DNA: TGTGCCAGCACCCTGACTAGCGGGGCCGTCCGGGGTACGCAGTATTTT
size: NA
D: TRBD2
J: TRBJ2-3
V: TRBV12-3/TRBV12-4

CDR3: CAWNRIYGGQGAQGQYF
DNA: TGTGCCTGGAACCGGATCTACGGCGGACAGGGGGCCCAGGGGCAGTACTTC
size: NA
D: TRBD1
J: TRBJ2-7
V: TRBV30

CDR3: CASSLDNYEQYF
DNA: TGCGCCAGCAGCTTGGACAACTACGAGCAGTACTTC
size: NA
D: NA
J: TRBJ2-7
V: TRBV5-1

CDR3: CASSSTGRWEQFF
DNA: TGTGCCAGCTCATCGACTGGGAGGTGGGAGCAGTTCTTC
size: NA
D: NA
J: TRBJ2-1
V: TRBV18

CDR3: CAWSRAAETQYF
DNA: TGTGCCTGGAGTAGGGCGGCGGAGACCCAGTACTTC
size: few
D: NA
J: TRBJ2-5
V: TRBV30

CDR3: CASSSERDSYEQYF
DNA: TGTGCCAGCAGCTCCGAAAGAGACAGCTACGAGCAGTACTTC
size: NA
D: NA
J: TRBJ2-7
V: TRBV7-9

CDR3: CASSQVNHPEAFF
DNA: TGTGCCAGCAGCCAAGTGAATCACCCTGAAGCTTTCTTT
size: NA
D: NA
J: TRBJ1-1
V: TRBV3-1

CDR3: CASSSGTGGFGIQYF
DNA: TGTGCCAGCAGTTCGGGGACAGGAGGGTTTGGCATTCAGTACTTC
size: NA
D: TRBD1
J: TRBJ2-4
V: TRBV27

CDR3: CSAGDRGSYEQYF
DNA: TGCAGTGCTGGGGACAGGGGGTCCTACGAGCAGTACTTC
size: NA
D: TRBD1
J: TRBJ2-7
V: TRBV20-1

CDR3: CASSFRGRETQYF
DNA: TGTGCCAGCAGCTTCCGGGGGAGAGAGACCCAGTACTTC
size: NA
D: NA
J: TRBJ2-5
V: TRBV7-2

CDR3: CASSYLSPAPNTGELFF
DNA: TGTGCCAGCAGTTATCTCAGCCCTGCTCCGAACACCGGGGAGCTGTTTTTT
size: NA
D: NA
J: TRBJ2-2
V: TRBV6-9

CDR3: CASSQDAGFGGVYEQYF
DNA: TGCGCCAGCAGCCAAGACGCCGGGTTTGGGGGCGTATACGAGCAGTACTTC
size: few
D: NA
J: TRBJ2-7
V: TRBV4-1

CDR3: CASSRTRGLSVEQYF
DNA: TGCGCCAGCAGCCGAACTCGGGGGCTCTCCGTCGAGCAGTACTTC
size: NA
D: NA
J: TRBJ2-7
V: TRBV4-3

CDR3: CASSLGAAGGLFF
DNA: TGTGCCAGCAGCTTAGGAGCAGCGGGGGGGTTGTTCTTC
size: NA
D: TRBD2
J: TRBJ2-1
V: TRBV7-2

CDR3: CASSLGGGLAVSSTDTQYF
DNA: TGCGCCAGCAGCCTGGGAGGGGGGCTAGCGGTCTCTAGCACAGATACGCAGTATTTT
size: NA
D: NA
J: TRBJ2-3
V: TRBV4-3

CDR3: CASSDGTPGNTGELFF
DNA: TGTGCCAGCAGTGACGGGACACCGGGGAACACCGGGGAGCTGTTTTTT
size: few
D: NA
J: TRBJ2-2
V: TRBV2

CDR3: CSVEGFDSYEQYF
DNA: TGCAGCGTTGAGGGCTTTGACTCCTACGAGCAGTACTTC
size: NA
D: NA
J: TRBJ2-7
V: TRBV29-1

CDR3: CASSLGTNTDTQYF
DNA: TGCGCCAGCAGCTTGGGGACTAACACAGATACGCAGTATTTT
size: many
D: NA
J: TRBJ2-3
V: TRBV5-1

CDR3: CASSSGRRPDAF
DNA: TGCGCCAGCAGCTCCGGAAGGCGGCCGGACGCTTTT
size: many
D: NA
J: TRBJ1-1
V: TRBV5-1

CDR3: CASSVPGANTEAFF
DNA: TGTGCCAGCAGCGTACCGGGGGCGAACACTGAAGCTTTCTTT
size: NA
D: NA
J: TRBJ1-1
V: TRBV11-2

CDR3: CSAEQGDGTDTQYF
DNA: TGCAGTGCCGAACAGGGGGATGGGACAGATACGCAGTATTTT
size: once
D: TRBD1
J: TRBJ2-3
V: TRBV20-1